This T cell receptor beta chain was sequenced during a study of radiation and T cells in renal cell carcinoma (dated by TCRdb to 2018 to 2020). A note on the overall study: Samples were obtained from a clinical trial, in which 15 Gy stereotactic body radiation therapy was delivered to primary renal cell carcinomas and nephrectomy was performed 4 weeks later. A total of around 50 samples underwent TCR beta sequencing, made up of some 26 tumors and approximately 27 peripheral blood samples. Across all 50 or so samples, 4 million or so unique CDR3 nucleotide sequences encoding 2,658,974 unique CDR3 amino acid sequences were identified. The paper's findings and limits, for the study overall: Changes in the blood repertoire were not tracked past 4 weeks after treatment. Top tumor clonotypes rose in blood from baseline to 2 weeks post-radiation, then contracted by 4 weeks, suggesting transient expansion of tumor-resident clones. Because the trial had a single-armed design, the trial could not examine how radiation dose or scheduling affected the TCR repertoire. Because no pretreatment tumor biopsies were available, whether clonotypes were present in the tumor at baseline could not be determined.

Taken from the germline V gene, the CDR1 and CDR2 loops are SNHLY and FYNNEI. From cysteine to phenylalanine, the CDR3 is 11 amino acids long. Of all the DNA, just the CDR3 is kept, 33 bases in frame from base 1. V is pruned by 9 bases and J by 14 bases, leaving 4 bases of the junction without a gene match. Per the publication, the time point label means: blood 2 weeks post-SBRT. Taken with the paper, the label for treatment or condition translates to: 15 Gy SBRT to primary tumor, nephrectomy 4 weeks later. To follow tumor-enriched clonotypes, peripheral blood was collected serially from radiation-treated patients at baseline and again at 2 weeks and 4 weeks after SBRT. Every patient had renal cell carcinoma of clear cell pathology. The QIAamp DNA Blood Mini Kit (Qiagen) was used to prepare genomic DNA for TCR sequencing. Samples were included in the analyses only if all quality control checks were passed.

TCR beta libraries were generated from genomic DNA with the immunoSEQ kit, following the manufacturer's recommendations. For library preparation, a first multiplex PCR was performed with proprietary primers, followed by a second PCR in which unique barcodes were added, and bead cleanups were performed after each round. Each sample batch included a kit-provided positive control reaction and a negative control reaction. The final libraries underwent checking on an Agilent 4200 TapeStation D1000 ScreenTape, volumetric pooling, and quantification by qPCR. An Illumina NextSeq500 fitted with a MidOutput 150-cycle cartridge performed the sequencing, running 156 Read1 cycles and 15 Index1 cycles with the kit's custom primers. The pooled library was loaded at roughly 1 pM, with a roughly 20% PhiX control spiked in. Regarding the original processing steps: The vendor-processed data were analyzed in R, and a clonotype was defined as all T cells that share the same CDR3 nucleotide sequence. For clone abundance analyses, frequencies were normalized to the 10,000 most abundant clones in each sample. Before analysis, public T cell clones were removed, and these numbered fewer than six per sample on average. An abundance difference of at least 32-fold between compartments was the criterion for calling clonotypes tumor-enriched or baseline blood-enriched. Clonotypes expanded or contracted between blood time points were identified with a beta-binomial differential abundance model. Tumor-blood repertoire similarity was measured with the Baroni-Urbani and Buser coefficient, and group comparisons used two-tailed Wilcoxon tests in R. The table comes from immuneACCESS by way of TCRdb, which keeps in-frame sequences with V and J called. Part of the clones is missing from these tables; in studies checked, under half for an unresolved V gene and the rest for unknown reasons. That table furnishes V, J and clone size, whereas the DNA furnished D and trimming. The sample contains just under 80,000 clones, about 86% of them found a single time. About 23% of the sample is in the top ten clones.

Worth noting for this clone: Its target antigen remains unknown. No base qualities exist here, and no much larger clone lies one base off it.

The sequence was collected from a woman aged 45-65 years with renal cell carcinoma. This specimen was blood, taken from a patient whose treatment included radiotherapy and nephrectomy. The chain is encoded by TRBV2 joined to TRBJ2-1, and TRBD2 aligns with 13 junction nucleotides. The DNA reads as follows: TGTGCCAGTCCAGGACTAGCGGGGGAGTTCTTC. It encodes CASPGLAGEFF.